The clone carrying this T cell receptor beta chain appeared a single time. Its antigen is unidentified. This entry belongs to a study of shared clonotypes between healthy human individuals. The study ran the assay at deep level. A roughly 220 ng quantity of DNA, 32,000 or so T cell genomes, went into the sorted-subset replicate PCRs. TCRdb keeps only in-frame clones here, not all; method: immunoSEQ multiplex PCR. This sample has about 2.3 million clones; 85% to 95% occur once, and the top ten carry around 0.38%. Germline V gives CDR1 MDHEN, CDR2 SYDVKM. The CDR3 runs 13 residues. V was clipped by 7 bases and J by 8 bases, with 17 bases between them. Study-wide points: The low donor count limited represented genetic and exposure-history diversity. Tissues were not sampled, only blood, and their repertoires likely differ.

Material for sequencing was naive CD4+ T cells from PBMCs. Subset described: CD45RA+ positively selected. This chain uses TRBV28 with TRBJ1-2; D gene unclear. The receptor's source is a man between 18 and 29 years old in good health. Some clones in this sample may be carry-over from other donors' samples. The CDR3 spells CASTVVGVLGYTF. Written as DNA, the CDR3 is TGTGCCAGCACCGTCGTGGGCGTTTTAGGCTACACCTTC.